This T cell receptor (beta chain) was documented in a study of blood T cells in healthy people across ages. As to this clonotype: What it binds is not known.

Study-wide points: It was the long-lived donors that had more naive CD4+ cells and higher diversity than aged donors. Getting older went along with TCR beta diversity per million T cells dropping roughly linearly.

A J-beta primer mix and a sample-barcoded 5' primer were used in a second PCR of roughly 6 to 11 cycles. TCRdb re-analysed the 5' RACE reads in MiXCR, keeping a single row per CDR3 protein. Seen here are around 500,000 distinct CDR3 sequences, about 25% observed once, and the top ten hold 3.6%. Germline assignment: CDR1 MNHEY and CDR2 SMNVEV (reference sequence). This CDR3 has 14 amino acids. Trimming shortened V by 2 bases and J by 0 bases, and 5 bases separated the two germline ends. Each sample used at least 6 million PBMCs. These sequences were also reported in another study, on T cells of mothers and their children.

The chain is built from TRBV27 and TRBJ1-3; D remains ambiguous. The sequence was obtained from a boy aged 2 to 9 in good health. Sequencing input: blood. The CDR3 DNA is TGTGCCAGCAGTTTAGATGGCTCTGGAAACACCATATATTTT. Amino acid sequence: CASSLDGSGNTIYF.